A single T cell receptor beta chain is shown here with its context. The antigen remains undetermined. Germline-derived CDR1 and CDR2 are SGHNT and YENEEA. V shed 2 bases and J shed 5 bases, with 10 bases lying between them. This CDR3 has 13 residues. The data were obtained in a study of shared clonotypes between healthy human individuals. Study overall: Donor ages ranged 18 to 49 years: a couple of women, a few men. Plates per donor: three CD4 naive, three CD4 memory, two CD8 naive, one CD8 memory. Findings of the study overall: Specimens sampled were limited to blood, with tissue repertoires likely differing.

In the original processing: ImmunoSEQ supplied junction-only sequences lacking quality scores, so filtering was different. Only in-frame clones appear in the TCRdb table, and some are missing; sequencing was by immunoSEQ multiplex PCR. The DNA gave D and trimming, while V, J and clone size come from that table. Of 2 million to 2.5 million clones detected, over 90% appear once; the ten largest clones hold about 0.39%. This chain joins TRBV11-3 and TRBJ2-7, with a weak D call TRBD1 (6 bases). The sequenced sample was naive CD4+ T cells from PBMCs. Documented subset: CD45RA+ positively selected. The origin of this receptor is a man younger than 35 in good health. Some clones in this sample may be carry-over from other donors' samples. CDR3 loop: CASSLNRANEQYF. DNA of the CDR3: TGTGCCAGCAGCTTAAACAGGGCAAACGAGCAGTACTTC. Full variable domain (remainder filled in from reference TRBV11-3 and TRBJ2-7): EAGVVQSPRYKIIEKKQPVAFWCNPISGHNTLYWYLQNLGQGPELLIRYENEEAVDDSQLPKDRFSAERLKGVDSTLKIQPAELGDSAVYLCASSLNRANEQYFGPGTRLTVT.